This TCR beta chain comes out of a study of control samples from healthy donors and cancer patients (dated by TCRdb to the early 2020s). Including the terminal cysteine and phenylalanine, the CDR3 comprises 13 residues. Left in the record is the CDR3 DNA by itself, 39 bases read in frame from the first base. Relative to germline, V is 7 bases shorter and J is 8 bases shorter, with 12 bases between their ends. Looking up the germline V gene (reference sequence) yields CDR1 LNHDA and CDR2 SQIVND. The method was the immunoSEQ multiplex PCR assay. What TCRdb holds here is the immuneACCESS table cut down to in-frame rearrangements. Part of the clones is not present; checked against another copy, under half of the missing clones reflect an unresolved V gene, and the others are unexplained. The sample profile shows fewer than 200,000 clones; roughly 93% of them were found once. The top ten clonotypes cover approximately 4% of the sample.

This clone was recorded a few times. The clone's antigen remains unknown. No qualities accompany the bases; no much larger clone lies one base away. Sequencing was carried out using blood. The chain is made from TRBV19 and TRBJ1-6, with the identity of the D gene unclear. The source of this sequence is a woman aged 55-75 years in good health. The CDR3 region: CASTGQTYSPLHF. The sequenced DNA is TGTGCCAGTACGGGCCAGACCTATTCACCCCTCCACTTT. The full variable domain, completed from the reference TRBV19 and TRBJ1-6 proteins outside the CDR3, reads DGGITQSPKYLFRKEGQNVTLSCEQNLNHDAMYWYRQDPGQGLRLIYYSQIVNDFQKGDIAEGYSVSREKKESFPLTVTSAQKNPTAFYLCASTGQTYSPLHFGNGTRLTVT.